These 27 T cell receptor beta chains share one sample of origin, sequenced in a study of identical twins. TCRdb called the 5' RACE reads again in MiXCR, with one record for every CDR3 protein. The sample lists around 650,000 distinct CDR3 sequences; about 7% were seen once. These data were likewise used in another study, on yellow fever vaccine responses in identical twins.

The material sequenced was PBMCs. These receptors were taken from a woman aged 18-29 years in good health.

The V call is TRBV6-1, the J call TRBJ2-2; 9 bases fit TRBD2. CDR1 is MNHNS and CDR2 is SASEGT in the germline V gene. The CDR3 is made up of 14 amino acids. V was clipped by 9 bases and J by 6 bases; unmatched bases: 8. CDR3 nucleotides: TGTGCCAGTACCCCGGTAGCGGGGGCCGGGGAGCTGTTTTTT. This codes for CASTPVAGAGELFF.

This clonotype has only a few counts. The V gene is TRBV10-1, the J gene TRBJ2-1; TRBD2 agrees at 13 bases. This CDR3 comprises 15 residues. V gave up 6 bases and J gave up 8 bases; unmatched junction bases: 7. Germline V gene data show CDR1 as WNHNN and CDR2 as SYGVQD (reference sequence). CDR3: CASSYRTSGSYEQFF. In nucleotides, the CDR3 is TGCGCCAGCAGCTACCGGACTAGCGGGAGCTATGAGCAGTTCTTC.

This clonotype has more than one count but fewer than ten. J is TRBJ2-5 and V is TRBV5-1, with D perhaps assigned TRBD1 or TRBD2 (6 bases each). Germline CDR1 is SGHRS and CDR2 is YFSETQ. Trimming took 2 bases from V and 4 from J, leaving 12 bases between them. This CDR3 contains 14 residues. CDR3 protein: CASSFQGRGETQYF. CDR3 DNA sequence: TGCGCCAGCAGCTTCCAGGGGCGGGGAGAGACCCAGTACTTC. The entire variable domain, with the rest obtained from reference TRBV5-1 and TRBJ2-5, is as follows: KAGVTQTPRYLIKTRGQQVTLSCSPISGHRSVSWYQQTPGQGLQFLFEYFSETQRNKGNFPGRFSGRQFSNSRSEMNVSTLELGDSALYLCASSFQGRGETQYFGPGTRLLVL.

As DNA, the CDR3 is TGTGCCAGCAGCTTGACCCTACTAGCGGGAGGGGGCAATGAGCAGTTCTTC. This encodes CASSLTLLAGGGNEQFF. The chain recombines TRBV5-5 with TRBJ2-1; 13 positions agree with TRBD2. This CDR3 spans 17 amino acids. V was clipped by 1 base and J by 6 bases; unmatched bases: 7. From germline, CDR1 is SGHKS and CDR2 YYEKEE (reference sequence).

CDR3 protein: CASSERTGEFAAFF. The CDR3, as DNA: TGTGCCAGCAGTGAACGGACAGGGGAATTTGCAGCTTTCTTT. The chain combines TRBV2 with TRBJ1-1; 9 nucleotides agree with TRBD1. V shed 2 bases, J shed 10 bases, and the junction held 8 bases outside the gene matches. Germline V gene data show CDR1 as SNHLY and CDR2 as FYNNEI. The CDR3 covers 14 residues.

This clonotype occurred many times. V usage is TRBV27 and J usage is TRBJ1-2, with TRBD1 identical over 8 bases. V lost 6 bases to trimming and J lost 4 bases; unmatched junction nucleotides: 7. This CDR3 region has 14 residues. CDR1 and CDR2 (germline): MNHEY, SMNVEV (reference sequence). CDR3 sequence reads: CASRSDRDAYGYTF. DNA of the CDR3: TGTGCCAGCAGATCGGACAGGGACGCCTATGGCTACACCTTC.

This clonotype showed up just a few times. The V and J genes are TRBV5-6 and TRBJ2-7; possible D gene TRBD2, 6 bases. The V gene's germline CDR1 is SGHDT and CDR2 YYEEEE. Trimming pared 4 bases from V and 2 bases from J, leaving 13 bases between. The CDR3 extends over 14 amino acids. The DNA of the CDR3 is TGTGCCAGCAGCGTCGGGACTCCTGCCTACGAGCAGTACGTC. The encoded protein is CASSVGTPAYEQYV.

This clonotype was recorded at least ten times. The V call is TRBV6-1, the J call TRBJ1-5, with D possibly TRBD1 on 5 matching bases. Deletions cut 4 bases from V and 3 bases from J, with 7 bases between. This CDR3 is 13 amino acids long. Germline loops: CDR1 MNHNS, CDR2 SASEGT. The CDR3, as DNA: TGTGCCAGCAGTGGACAGCTCAATCAGCCCCAGCATTTT. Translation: CASSGQLNQPQHF.

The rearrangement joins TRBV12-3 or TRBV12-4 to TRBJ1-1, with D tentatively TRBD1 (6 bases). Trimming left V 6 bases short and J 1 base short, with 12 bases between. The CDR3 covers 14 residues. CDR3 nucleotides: TGTGCCAGCAGCCACGGGACAACGAACACTGAAGCTTTCTTT. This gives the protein CASSHGTTNTEAFF.

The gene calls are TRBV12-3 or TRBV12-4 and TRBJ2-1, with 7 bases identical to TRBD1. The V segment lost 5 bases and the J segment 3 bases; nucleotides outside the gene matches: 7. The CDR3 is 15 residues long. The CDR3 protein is CASSAQGVVYNEQFF. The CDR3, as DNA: TGTGCCAGCAGTGCCCAGGGGGTAGTCTACAATGAGCAGTTCTTC.

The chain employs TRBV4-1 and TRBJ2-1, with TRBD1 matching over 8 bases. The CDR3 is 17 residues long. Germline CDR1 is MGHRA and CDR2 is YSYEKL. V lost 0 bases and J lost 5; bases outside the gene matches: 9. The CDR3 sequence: CASSQEWTGQVNNEQFF. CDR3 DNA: TGCGCCAGCAGCCAAGAGTGGACGGGACAGGTTAACAATGAGCAGTTCTTC.

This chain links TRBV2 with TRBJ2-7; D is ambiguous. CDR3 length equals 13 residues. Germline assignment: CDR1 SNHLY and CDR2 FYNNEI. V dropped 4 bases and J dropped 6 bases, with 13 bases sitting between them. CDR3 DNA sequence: TGTGCCAGCAGTGGAGTAACAGCACTCGAGCAGTACTTC. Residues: CASSGVTALEQYF.

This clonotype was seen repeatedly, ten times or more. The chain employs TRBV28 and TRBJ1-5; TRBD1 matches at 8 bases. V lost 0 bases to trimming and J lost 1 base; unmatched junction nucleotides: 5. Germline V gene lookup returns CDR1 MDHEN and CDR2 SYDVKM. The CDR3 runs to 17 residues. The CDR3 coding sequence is TGTGCCAGCAGTTTATGGCTGACAGGGGTGAGCAATCAGCCCCAGCATTTT. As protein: CASSLWLTGVSNQPQHF.

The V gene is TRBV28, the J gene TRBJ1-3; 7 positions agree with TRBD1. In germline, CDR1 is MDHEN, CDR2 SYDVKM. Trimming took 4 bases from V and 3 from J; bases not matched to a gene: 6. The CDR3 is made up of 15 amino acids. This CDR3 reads CASSSKGAGGNTIYF. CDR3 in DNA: TGTGCCAGCAGTTCGAAGGGGGCCGGTGGAAACACCATATATTTT.

The DNA of the CDR3 is TGTGCCAGCAGCTTAATGGGGAGGAACACTGAAGCTTTCTTT. Translating it yields CASSLMGRNTEAFF. The chain joins TRBV7-2 to TRBJ1-1, with D unclear. CDR1 SGHTA and CDR2 FQGNSA come from the germline V gene. V was clipped by 2 bases and J by 1 base, with 8 bases between them. The CDR3 has 14 residues. Looking up the rest from reference TRBV7-2 and TRBJ1-1 gives the full variable domain: GAGVSQSPSNKVTEKGKDVELRCDPISGHTALYWYRQSLGQGLEFLIYFQGNSAPDKSGLPSDRFSAERTGGSVSTLTIQRTQQEDSAVYLCASSLMGRNTEAFFGQGTRLTVV.

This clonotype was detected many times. CDR3 loop: CASSFQPGVYPLDEQFF. In DNA form, the CDR3 reads TGTGCCAGCAGCTTCCAACCGGGGGTATATCCTTTGGATGAGCAGTTCTTC. The V gene is TRBV7-2, the J gene TRBJ2-1; a weak D match, TRBD2 (6 bases). The CDR3 is made up of 17 amino acids. Germline CDR1 is SGHTA and CDR2 is FQGNSA. Trimming cost V 3 bases and J 8 bases, with 23 bases left between them.

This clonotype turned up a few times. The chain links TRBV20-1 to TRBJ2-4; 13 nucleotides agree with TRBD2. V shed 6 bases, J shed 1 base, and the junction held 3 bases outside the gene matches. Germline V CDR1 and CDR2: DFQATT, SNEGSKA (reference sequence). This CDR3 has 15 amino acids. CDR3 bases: TGCAGTGCCGGACTAGCGGGAGCGGCCAAAAACATTCAGTACTTC. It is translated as CSAGLAGAAKNIQYF.

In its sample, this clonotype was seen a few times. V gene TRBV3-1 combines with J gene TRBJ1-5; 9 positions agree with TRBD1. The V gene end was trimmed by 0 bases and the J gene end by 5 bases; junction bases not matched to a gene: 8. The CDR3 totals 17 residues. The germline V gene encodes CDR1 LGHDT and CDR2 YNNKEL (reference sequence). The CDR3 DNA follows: TGTGCCAGCAGCCAAGAAGGACAGGGGACGGTTGATCAGCCCCAGCATTTT. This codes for CASSQEGQGTVDQPQHF.

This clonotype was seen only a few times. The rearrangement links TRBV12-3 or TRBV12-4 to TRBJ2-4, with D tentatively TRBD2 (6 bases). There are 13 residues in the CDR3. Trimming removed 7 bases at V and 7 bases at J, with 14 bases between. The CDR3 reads CASTDPGDNIQYF. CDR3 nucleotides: TGTGCCAGCACCGATCCGGGAGATAACATTCAGTACTTC.

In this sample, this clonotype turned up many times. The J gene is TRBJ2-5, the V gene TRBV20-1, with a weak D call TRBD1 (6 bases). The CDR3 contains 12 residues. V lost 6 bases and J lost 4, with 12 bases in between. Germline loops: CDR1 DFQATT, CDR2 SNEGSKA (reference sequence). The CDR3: CSAGAGAETQYF. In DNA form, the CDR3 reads TGCAGTGCCGGGGCAGGGGCAGAGACCCAGTACTTC.

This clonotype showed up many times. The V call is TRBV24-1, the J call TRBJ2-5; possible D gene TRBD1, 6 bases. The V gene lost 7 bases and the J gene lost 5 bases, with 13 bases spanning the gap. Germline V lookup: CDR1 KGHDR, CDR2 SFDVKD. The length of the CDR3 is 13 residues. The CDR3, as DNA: TGTGCCACCAGGAAGACAGGAATTGAGACCCAGTACTTC. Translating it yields CATRKTGIETQYF.

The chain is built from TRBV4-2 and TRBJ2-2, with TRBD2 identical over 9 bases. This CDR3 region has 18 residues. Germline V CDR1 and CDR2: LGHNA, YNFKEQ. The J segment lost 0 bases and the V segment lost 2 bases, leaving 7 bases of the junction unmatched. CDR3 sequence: CASSQIVAGVSNTGELFF. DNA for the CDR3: TGTGCCAGCAGCCAAATAGTAGCGGGAGTGTCGAACACCGGGGAGCTGTTTTTT.

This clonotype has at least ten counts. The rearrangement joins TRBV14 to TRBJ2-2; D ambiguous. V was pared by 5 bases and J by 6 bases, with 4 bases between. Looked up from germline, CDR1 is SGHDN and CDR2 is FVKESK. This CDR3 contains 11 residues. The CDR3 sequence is CASSGAGELFF. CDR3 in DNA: TGTGCCAGCAGCGGGGCCGGGGAGCTGTTTTTT.

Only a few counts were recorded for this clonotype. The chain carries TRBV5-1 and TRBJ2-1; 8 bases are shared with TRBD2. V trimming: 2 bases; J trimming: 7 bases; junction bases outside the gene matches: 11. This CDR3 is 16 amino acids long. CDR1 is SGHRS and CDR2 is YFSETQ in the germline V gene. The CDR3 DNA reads TGCGCCAGCAGCTTCAGCGGGAGCGTTCAGGGGAATGAGCAGTTCTTC. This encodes CASSFSGSVQGNEQFF. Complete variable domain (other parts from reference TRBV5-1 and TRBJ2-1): KAGVTQTPRYLIKTRGQQVTLSCSPISGHRSVSWYQQTPGQGLQFLFEYFSETQRNKGNFPGRFSGRQFSNSRSEMNVSTLELGDSALYLCASSFSGSVQGNEQFFGPGTRLTVL.

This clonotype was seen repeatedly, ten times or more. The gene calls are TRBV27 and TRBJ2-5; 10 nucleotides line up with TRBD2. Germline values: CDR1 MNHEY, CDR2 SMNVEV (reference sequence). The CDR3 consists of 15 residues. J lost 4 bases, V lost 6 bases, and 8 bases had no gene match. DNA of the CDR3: TGTGCCAGCAGCTATCTAGCGGGAGTAGGAGAGACCCAGTACTTC. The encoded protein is CASSYLAGVGETQYF.

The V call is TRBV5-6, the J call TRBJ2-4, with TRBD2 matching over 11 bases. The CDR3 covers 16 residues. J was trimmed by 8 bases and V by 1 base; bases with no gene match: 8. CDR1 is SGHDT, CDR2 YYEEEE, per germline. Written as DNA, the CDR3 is TGTGCCAGCAGCTTGACTCTCACTAGCGGGGGCGACATTCAGTACTTC. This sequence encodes CASSLTLTSGGDIQYF.

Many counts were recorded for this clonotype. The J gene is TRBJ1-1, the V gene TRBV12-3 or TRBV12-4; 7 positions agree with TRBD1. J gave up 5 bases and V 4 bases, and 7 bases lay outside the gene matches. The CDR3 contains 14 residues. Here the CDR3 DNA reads TGTGCCAGCAGTTACCAGACAGGGAGGACTGAAGCTTTCTTT. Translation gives CASSYQTGRTEAFF.